This is a list of T cell receptor beta chains from one sample in a study of T cells in Graves' hyperthyroidism and ophthalmopathy. TCRdb reprocessed the multiplex PCR reads with MiXCR, giving one entry per CDR3 protein. The data show about 290,000 distinct CDR3 sequences, around 15% seen once. Specimen: blood. These receptor sequences come from a woman aged 45-65 years with Graves' hyperthyroidism that later progressed to Graves' ophthalmopathy. Each CDR3 is given with its conserved first and last residue. Expanded clones get a size class; other rows say once, few or many, or leave the size out.

abundance: many
j_gene: TRBJ2-3
v_gene: TRBV30
CDR3aa: CAWSVLGGTDTQYF

abundance: few
j_gene: TRBJ1-1
v_gene: TRBV19
CDR3aa: CASTTSGQGTEAFF

abundance: .
j_gene: TRBJ2-7
v_gene: TRBV5-1
CDR3aa: CASSLGHYEQYF

abundance: .
j_gene: TRBJ2-7
v_gene: TRBV2
CDR3aa: CASSLPKGLYEQYF

abundance: .
j_gene: TRBJ1-3
v_gene: TRBV10-3
CDR3aa: CAISGDGSGNTIYF

abundance: .
j_gene: TRBJ1-5
v_gene: TRBV7-2
CDR3aa: CASSLRHNSNQPQHF

abundance: few
j_gene: TRBJ2-7
v_gene: TRBV11-1
CDR3aa: CASSSRDRGDEQYF

abundance: .
j_gene: TRBJ2-7
v_gene: TRBV5-1
CDR3aa: CASGLDGYEQYF

abundance: many
j_gene: TRBJ1-1
v_gene: TRBV28
CDR3aa: CASSLSTDTEAFF

abundance: .
j_gene: TRBJ2-4
v_gene: TRBV7-9
CDR3aa: CASSLTGLAKNIQYF

abundance: many
j_gene: TRBJ2-7
v_gene: TRBV20-1
CDR3aa: CSASSGGYDEQYF

abundance: many
j_gene: TRBJ2-3
v_gene: TRBV7-9
CDR3aa: CASSPRGSGSTDTQYF

abundance: many
j_gene: TRBJ2-1
v_gene: TRBV11-2
CDR3aa: CASSLGGTRYYNEQFF

abundance: many
j_gene: TRBJ2-7
v_gene: TRBV2
CDR3aa: CASSAGTSGGYEQYF

abundance: many
j_gene: TRBJ1-2
v_gene: TRBV7-6
CDR3aa: CASSPLGRRGYTF

abundance: many
j_gene: TRBJ1-2
v_gene: TRBV7-3
CDR3aa: CASSLTAGGDYGYTF

abundance: many
j_gene: TRBJ2-3
v_gene: TRBV5-1
CDR3aa: CASSLTGTSGSSDTQYF

abundance: many
j_gene: TRBJ2-2
v_gene: TRBV11-3
CDR3aa: CASSPGGGLAGELFF

abundance: .
j_gene: TRBJ2-5
v_gene: TRBV6-8
CDR3aa: CASRSRPGVGRETQYF

abundance: many
j_gene: TRBJ2-1
v_gene: TRBV12-3/TRBV12-4
CDR3aa: CASRGLAENNEQFF

abundance: many
j_gene: TRBJ2-5
v_gene: TRBV24-1
CDR3aa: CATSDSRLGGQETQYF

abundance: many
j_gene: TRBJ2-5
v_gene: TRBV4-1
CDR3aa: CASSQDHIGETQYF

abundance: .
j_gene: TRBJ1-2
v_gene: TRBV7-2
CDR3aa: CASSPQQAGQGYGYTF

abundance: many
j_gene: TRBJ1-5
v_gene: TRBV12-3/TRBV12-4
CDR3aa: CASSSTGDQPQHF

abundance: few
j_gene: TRBJ2-1
v_gene: TRBV24-1
CDR3aa: CATSDFRLAGTSSYNEQFF

abundance: many
j_gene: TRBJ2-7
v_gene: TRBV12-3/TRBV12-4
CDR3aa: CASSSWTSPFYEQYF

abundance: many
j_gene: TRBJ2-7
v_gene: TRBV20-1
CDR3aa: CSARARGTSSYEQYF

abundance: many
j_gene: TRBJ1-5
v_gene: TRBV28
CDR3aa: CASSSATGWTGLRPQHF

abundance: few
j_gene: TRBJ1-2
v_gene: TRBV20-1
CDR3aa: CSARKSGVSEGYTF

abundance: many
j_gene: TRBJ1-2
v_gene: TRBV19
CDR3aa: CASKGPRAGPWVHGYTF

abundance: .
j_gene: TRBJ1-1
v_gene: TRBV4-1
CDR3aa: CASSPQSLRGARTEAFF

abundance: .
j_gene: TRBJ2-7
v_gene: TRBV7-2
CDR3aa: CASSLSFGVGVQYF

abundance: .
j_gene: TRBJ2-1
v_gene: TRBV2
CDR3aa: CASRGGDYNEQFF

abundance: few
j_gene: TRBJ1-4
v_gene: TRBV6-1
CDR3aa: CASSEMGALEKLFF

abundance: .
j_gene: TRBJ2-7
v_gene: TRBV28
CDR3aa: CASKEPNSYEQYF

abundance: .
j_gene: TRBJ2-4
v_gene: TRBV4-1
CDR3aa: CASSQGRTSGPAKNIQYF